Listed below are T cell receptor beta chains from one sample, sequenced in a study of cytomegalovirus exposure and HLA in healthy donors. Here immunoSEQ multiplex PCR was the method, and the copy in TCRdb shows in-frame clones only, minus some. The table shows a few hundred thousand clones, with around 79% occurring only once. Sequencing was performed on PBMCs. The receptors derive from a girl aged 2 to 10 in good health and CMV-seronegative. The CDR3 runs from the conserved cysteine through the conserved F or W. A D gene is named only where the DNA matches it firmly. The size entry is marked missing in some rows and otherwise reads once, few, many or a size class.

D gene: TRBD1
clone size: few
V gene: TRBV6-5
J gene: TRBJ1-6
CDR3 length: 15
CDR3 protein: CASSYSGGNNSPLHF
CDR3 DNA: TGTGCCAGCAGTTACTCAGGGGGCAACAATTCACCCCTCCACTTT

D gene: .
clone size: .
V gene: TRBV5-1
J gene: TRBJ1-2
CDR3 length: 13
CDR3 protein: CASSPTGFDGYTF
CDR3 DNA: TGCGCCAGCAGCCCCACAGGGTTCGATGGCTACACCTTC

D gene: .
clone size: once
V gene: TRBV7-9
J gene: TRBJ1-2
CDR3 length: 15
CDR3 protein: CASSLVSGGLDGYTF
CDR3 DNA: TGTGCCAGCAGCTTAGTTTCCGGGGGACTGGACGGCTACACCTTC

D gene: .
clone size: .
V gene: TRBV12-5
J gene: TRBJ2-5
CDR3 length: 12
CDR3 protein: CASGAGVWTQYF
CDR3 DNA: TGTGCTAGTGGGGCAGGGGTGTGGACCCAGTACTTC

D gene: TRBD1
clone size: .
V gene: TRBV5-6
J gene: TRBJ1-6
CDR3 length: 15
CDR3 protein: CASSFGTGRDSPLHF
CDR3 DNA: TGTGCCAGCAGCTTCGGGACAGGGAGGGATTCACCCCTCCACTTT

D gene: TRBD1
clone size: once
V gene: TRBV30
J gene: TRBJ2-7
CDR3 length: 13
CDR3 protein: CAYSGTGFHEQYF
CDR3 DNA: TGTGCCTACTCCGGGACAGGGTTCCACGAGCAGTACTTC

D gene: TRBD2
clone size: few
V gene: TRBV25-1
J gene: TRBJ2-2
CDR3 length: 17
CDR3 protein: CASSGSSGFVNTGELFF
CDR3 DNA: TGTGCCAGCAGTGGATCTAGCGGGTTCGTGAACACCGGGGAGCTGTTTTTT

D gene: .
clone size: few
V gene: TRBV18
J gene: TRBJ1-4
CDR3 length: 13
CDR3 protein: CASSPGGLGELFF
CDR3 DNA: TGTGCCAGCTCACCAGGAGGGTTGGGTGAACTGTTTTTT

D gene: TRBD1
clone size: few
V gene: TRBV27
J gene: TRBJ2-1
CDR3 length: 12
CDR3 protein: CASRTGLVEQFF
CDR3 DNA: TGTGCCAGCAGGACAGGGTTGGTCGAGCAGTTCTTC

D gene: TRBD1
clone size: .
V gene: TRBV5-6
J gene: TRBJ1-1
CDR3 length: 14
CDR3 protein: CASPRRGQGAEAFF
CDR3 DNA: TGTGCCAGCCCCCGCCGAGGGCAGGGGGCCGAAGCTTTCTTT

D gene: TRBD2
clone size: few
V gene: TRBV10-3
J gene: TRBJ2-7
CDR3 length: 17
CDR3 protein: CAISEPGLAGNSYEQYF
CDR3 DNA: TGTGCCATCAGTGAGCCGGGACTAGCGGGAAACTCCTACGAGCAGTACTTC

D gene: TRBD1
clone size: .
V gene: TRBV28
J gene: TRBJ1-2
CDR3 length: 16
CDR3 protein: CASSFSPGQGGYGYTF
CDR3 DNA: TGTGCCAGCAGTTTCTCCCCCGGACAGGGGGGCTATGGCTACACCTTC